This T cell receptor (beta chain) comes out of a study of T cell responses to AZD1222 COVID-19 vaccine. For the study at large: Samples with a second dose at about 4 or about 12 weeks were pooled together. Points from the study as a whole: The donors showed a predominance of white British ancestry and of females, with possible underestimation of clonal diversity. Reportedly, close to half of spike-specific TCRs are directed against unmutated variant regions. Every sample of the repertoires postdated the peak T cell response.

Of note for this clone: Its antigen is unknown.

Clones were read by immunoSEQ multiplex PCR, and TCRdb kept only the in-frame ones, dropping some. The sample consists of about 130,000 clones, roughly nine tenths of them appearing once. CDR3 length: 18 amino acids. Germline V CDR1 and CDR2: KGHDR, SFDVKD. The trim removed 1 base at V and 6 bases at J, leaving 9 bases unmatched. The source of this sequence is an adult in good health. Source: peripheral blood, taken on day 0 of AZD1222 vaccination. The rearrangement joins TRBV24-1 to TRBJ2-1, with 12 nucleotides matching TRBD2. CDR3 nucleotides: TGTGCCACCAGTGATTTCTCTAGCGGGAGGGCATCAGGCAATGAGCAGTTCTTC. This codes for CATSDFSSGRASGNEQFF.